This is a list of T cell receptor beta chains from one sample in a study of CD8+ T cells in alopecia areata. Sequencing was performed with immunoSEQ multiplex PCR; in TCRdb, only in-frame clones are kept and a portion is missing. This table holds about 140,000 clones, 40% to 55% found once. Sequencing used CD4+ T cells sorted from blood, obtained at week 0. The source is a human donor with alopecia areata. The CDR3 runs from the conserved cysteine through the conserved F or W. Each record gives: CDR3 protein, CDR3 DNA, V gene, clone size, J gene, D gene. D genes are given only for firm matches. Clone sizes are given selectively: once, few, many, or a class where the clone is expanded.

CDR3 protein: CASSGEGTQYF
CDR3 DNA: TGTGCCAGCAGTGGGGAAGGTACCCAGTACTTC
V gene: TRBV28
clone size: NA
J gene: TRBJ2-5
D gene: NA

CDR3 protein: CAWSVRLNSGNTIYF
CDR3 DNA: TGTGCCTGGAGTGTACGTCTAAACTCTGGAAACACCATATATTTT
V gene: TRBV30
clone size: few
J gene: TRBJ1-3
D gene: NA

CDR3 protein: CASSSQGLNTEAFF
CDR3 DNA: TGCGCCAGCAGCTCCCAGGGGTTAAACACTGAAGCTTTCTTT
V gene: TRBV5-1
clone size: few
J gene: TRBJ1-1
D gene: NA

CDR3 protein: CASSIGGTSRDTQYF
CDR3 DNA: TGTGCCAGTAGTATAGGGGGGACATCTCGGGATACGCAGTATTTT
V gene: TRBV19
clone size: NA
J gene: TRBJ2-3
D gene: NA

CDR3 protein: CASSTEFSYEQYF
CDR3 DNA: TGTGCCAGTAGTACCGAGTTCTCCTACGAGCAGTACTTC
V gene: TRBV19
clone size: NA
J gene: TRBJ2-7
D gene: NA

CDR3 protein: CAKTTPNSYNEQFF
CDR3 DNA: TGCGCCAAGACGACACCGAATTCCTACAATGAGCAGTTCTTC
V gene: TRBV23-1
clone size: NA
J gene: TRBJ2-1
D gene: NA

CDR3 protein: CASSLGGGNSGANVLTF
CDR3 DNA: TGTGCCAGCAGTTTAGGGGGCGGGAACTCTGGGGCCAACGTCCTGACTTTC
V gene: TRBV7-6
clone size: NA
J gene: TRBJ2-6
D gene: NA

CDR3 protein: CASSSYAGAQANYGYTF
CDR3 DNA: TGTGCCAGCAGTTCTTATGCTGGGGCCCAAGCTAACTATGGCTACACCTTC
V gene: TRBV28
clone size: many
J gene: TRBJ1-2
D gene: NA

CDR3 protein: CAWTMGQQYGYTF
CDR3 DNA: TGTGCCTGGACCATGGGACAGCAGTATGGCTACACCTTC
V gene: TRBV30
clone size: NA
J gene: TRBJ1-2
D gene: TRBD1

CDR3 protein: CAWSVNRAYEQYF
CDR3 DNA: TGTGCCTGGAGTGTAAACAGGGCCTACGAGCAGTACTTC
V gene: TRBV30
clone size: NA
J gene: TRBJ2-7
D gene: NA

CDR3 protein: CSGLRQGAETQYF
CDR3 DNA: TGCTCGGGGCTAAGACAGGGGGCAGAGACCCAGTACTTC
V gene: TRBV29-1
clone size: NA
J gene: TRBJ2-5
D gene: TRBD1

CDR3 protein: CASSVGISGANVLTF
CDR3 DNA: TGTGCCAGCAGCGTAGGGATCTCTGGGGCCAACGTCCTGACTTTC
V gene: TRBV7-2
clone size: NA
J gene: TRBJ2-6
D gene: NA

CDR3 protein: CAWSGDGSGANVLTF
CDR3 DNA: TGTGCCTGGAGTGGGGACGGCTCTGGGGCCAACGTCCTGACTTTC
V gene: TRBV30
clone size: few
J gene: TRBJ2-6
D gene: NA

CDR3 protein: CSVGGQGKTQYF
CDR3 DNA: TGCAGCGTTGGAGGTCAGGGAAAGACCCAGTACTTC
V gene: TRBV29-1
clone size: NA
J gene: TRBJ2-5
D gene: NA

CDR3 protein: CSVRAGNTGELFF
CDR3 DNA: TGCAGCGTAAGAGCGGGGAACACCGGGGAGCTGTTTTTT
V gene: TRBV29-1
clone size: NA
J gene: TRBJ2-2
D gene: NA

CDR3 protein: CASSLGTGGFYEQYF
CDR3 DNA: TGTGCCAGTTCACTGGGGACAGGGGGCTTCTACGAGCAGTACTTC
V gene: TRBV19
clone size: few
J gene: TRBJ2-7
D gene: TRBD1

CDR3 protein: CASLRALPTEAFF
CDR3 DNA: TGTGCCAGTCTCCGGGCCCTACCTACTGAAGCTTTCTTT
V gene: TRBV19
clone size: few
J gene: TRBJ1-1
D gene: NA

CDR3 protein: CSALDRVVTEAFF
CDR3 DNA: TGCAGCGCCCTGGACAGGGTGGTCACTGAAGCTTTCTTT
V gene: TRBV29-1
clone size: NA
J gene: TRBJ1-1
D gene: TRBD1

CDR3 protein: CASSYWQGEQPQHF
CDR3 DNA: TGTGCCAGCAGTTACTGGCAGGGAGAGCAGCCCCAGCATTTT
V gene: TRBV6-5
clone size: NA
J gene: TRBJ1-5
D gene: NA

CDR3 protein: CASRTPSGELFF
CDR3 DNA: TGCGCCAGCAGGACCCCATCAGGGGAGCTGTTTTTT
V gene: TRBV5-1
clone size: few
J gene: TRBJ2-2
D gene: NA

CDR3 protein: CASSPQGADTQYF
CDR3 DNA: TGTGCCAGCAGCCCACAAGGGGCAGATACGCAGTATTTT
V gene: TRBV5-4
clone size: few
J gene: TRBJ2-3
D gene: NA

CDR3 protein: CASSPPGAHEQYF
CDR3 DNA: TGTGCCAGCAGCCCCCCGGGTGCCCACGAGCAGTACTTC
V gene: TRBV27
clone size: few
J gene: TRBJ2-7
D gene: NA

CDR3 protein: CASSLALQGRFYGYTF
CDR3 DNA: TGTGCCAGCAGCTTAGCGCTTCAGGGGCGTTTCTATGGCTACACCTTC
V gene: TRBV7-2
clone size: NA
J gene: TRBJ1-2
D gene: NA

CDR3 protein: CAWILGNTIYF
CDR3 DNA: TGTGCCTGGATCCTCGGAAACACCATATATTTT
V gene: TRBV30
clone size: few
J gene: TRBJ1-3
D gene: NA

CDR3 protein: CSARSPGYTF
CDR3 DNA: TGCAGTGCTAGATCCCCCGGCTACACCTTC
V gene: TRBV20-1
clone size: NA
J gene: TRBJ1-2
D gene: NA

CDR3 protein: CAWSVDRGGLMFF
CDR3 DNA: TGTGCCTGGAGTGTGGACAGGGGCGGATTGATGTTTTTT
V gene: TRBV30
clone size: NA
J gene: TRBJ1-4
D gene: TRBD1

CDR3 protein: CASSASSSVRPETQYF
CDR3 DNA: TGTGCCAGCAGCGCCTCATCTAGCGTACGTCCGGAGACCCAGTACTTC
V gene: TRBV9
clone size: NA
J gene: TRBJ2-5
D gene: NA

CDR3 protein: CAWSLGSTNEKLFF
CDR3 DNA: TGTGCCTGGAGTCTAGGGTCAACTAATGAAAAACTGTTTTTT
V gene: TRBV30
clone size: NA
J gene: TRBJ1-4
D gene: NA

CDR3 protein: CASSQDPGRGTQYF
CDR3 DNA: TGCGCCAGCAGCCAAGATCCTGGGAGGGGGACCCAGTACTTC
V gene: TRBV4-1
clone size: few
J gene: TRBJ2-5
D gene: TRBD2

CDR3 protein: CASSLNLAGGTEQYF
CDR3 DNA: TGCGCCAGCAGCTTGAACTTAGCGGGAGGGACCGAGCAGTACTTC
V gene: TRBV5-1
clone size: NA
J gene: TRBJ2-7
D gene: TRBD2

CDR3 protein: CASSMGQAQEQYF
CDR3 DNA: TGTGCCAGTAGTATGGGACAGGCTCAGGAGCAGTACTTC
V gene: TRBV19
clone size: NA
J gene: TRBJ2-7
D gene: TRBD1

CDR3 protein: CASSETSREQFF
CDR3 DNA: TGCGCCAGCAGCGAGACTAGTCGTGAGCAGTTCTTC
V gene: TRBV5-1
clone size: few
J gene: TRBJ2-1
D gene: NA

CDR3 protein: CSVKDGLNTEAFF
CDR3 DNA: TGCAGCGTCAAGGACGGATTGAACACTGAAGCTTTCTTT
V gene: TRBV29-1
clone size: few
J gene: TRBJ1-1
D gene: NA

CDR3 protein: CATSRDNSGAYNEQFF
CDR3 DNA: TGTGCCACCAGCAGAGATAATAGCGGCGCCTACAATGAGCAGTTCTTC
V gene: TRBV15
clone size: NA
J gene: TRBJ2-1
D gene: NA

CDR3 protein: CAWSVGYQGTEAFF
CDR3 DNA: TGTGCCTGGAGTGTAGGTTATCAGGGGACTGAAGCTTTCTTT
V gene: TRBV30
clone size: NA
J gene: TRBJ1-1
D gene: NA

CDR3 protein: CSVVHRGQGETQYF
CDR3 DNA: TGCAGCGTTGTGCACAGGGGGCAGGGAGAGACCCAGTACTTC
V gene: TRBV29-1
clone size: few
J gene: TRBJ2-5
D gene: TRBD1

CDR3 protein: CAWSSEGRTDTQYF
CDR3 DNA: TGTGCCTGGAGTTCGGAGGGGCGCACAGATACGCAGTATTTT
V gene: TRBV30
clone size: NA
J gene: TRBJ2-3
D gene: NA

CDR3 protein: CASSLGPSRTEAFF
CDR3 DNA: TGTGCCAGCAGCTTAGGTCCCTCAAGGACTGAAGCTTTCTTT
V gene: TRBV7-2
clone size: NA
J gene: TRBJ1-1
D gene: NA